This T cell receptor beta chain was captured in a study of cytomegalovirus exposure and HLA in healthy donors. Findings and limits, study-wide: Most of the TCR beta V segments (in an earlier analysis) were productive either about 87% or about 30% of the time. A link between a missense DCLRE1C variant and TCR beta V- and J-gene trimming emerged from a later analysis. Associated with cytomegalovirus, according to the listing, were some 180 TCR beta chains. Certain sequence variants were highly shared and formed a cluster, and this cluster was likely a sequencing artifact.

With 60 Vbeta and 13 Jbeta primers, the PCR was carried out. Data came from immunoSEQ multiplex PCR; TCRdb stores just in-frame clones and leaves some out. The sample includes 95,000 to 150,000 clones, around 80% of them seen just once. To note about this clone: Its target is not known.

This CDR3 is built from 12 residues. Germline loops: CDR1 MNHNS, CDR2 SASEGT. Trimming left V 11 bases short and J 7 bases short, with 12 bases between. J is TRBJ1-6 and V is TRBV6-1; perhaps TRBD1 as D (5 bases). This TCR was recovered from a woman aged 45 to 65 in good health and CMV-seropositive. The sequencing sample was made of PBMCs. The CDR3 is CAGTGGNSPLHF. DNA of the CDR3: TGTGCCGGAACCGGGGGGAATTCACCCCTCCACTTT.